Listed below are T cell receptor beta chains from one sample, sequenced in a study of T cell responses to AZD1222 COVID-19 vaccine. Sequenced by immunoSEQ multiplex PCR; TCRdb stores in-frame clones only, minus some. Among 130,000 to 150,000 clones listed, more than 85% were seen once. The sequencing used peripheral blood, collected on day 0 of AZD1222 vaccination. The receptors derive from an adult in good health. Both conserved end residues are part of each CDR3. The order of the fields is J gene, V gene, D gene, CDR3 protein, CDR3 DNA. D genes are given only for firm matches.

TRBJ2-3 TRBV18 . CASSPTTIPSTDTQYF TGTGCCAGCTCACCGACTACGATTCCGAGCACAGATACGCAGTATTTT
TRBJ1-1 TRBV28 TRBD1 CASNGDRGVLNTEAFF TGTGCCAGCAATGGGGACAGGGGGGTTTTGAACACTGAAGCTTTCTTT
TRBJ2-1 TRBV28 . CASSFSRGGTRGPYNEQFF TGTGCCAGCAGTTTCTCTCGTGGCGGAACCCGGGGGCCCTACAATGAGCAGTTCTTC
TRBJ1-5 TRBV7-9 . CASAPLTRVNQPQHF TGTGCCAGCGCACCCCTTACACGGGTCAATCAGCCCCAGCATTTT
TRBJ2-4 TRBV7-2 . CASSSTWGENIQYF TGTGCCAGCAGCTCCACGTGGGGTGAAAACATTCAGTACTTC
TRBJ2-7 TRBV4-2 . CASSQGETWGEQYF TGTGCCAGCAGCCAAGGGGAGACCTGGGGCGAGCAGTACTTC
TRBJ1-2 TRBV12-3/TRBV12-4 . CASNRDSNYGYTF TGTGCCAGCAACAGGGATTCGAACTATGGCTACACCTTC
TRBJ2-5 TRBV27 TRBD2 CASRGTSASQETQYF TGTGCCAGCAGGGGGACTAGCGCTAGCCAAGAGACCCAGTACTTC
TRBJ1-2 TRBV30 . CAWRQAEGRYTF TGTGCCTGGAGACAGGCCGAAGGGCGCTACACCTTC
TRBJ1-6 TRBV15 TRBD1 CATSTRDRGNSPLHF TGTGCCACCAGCACACGGGACAGGGGTAATTCACCCCTCCACTTT
TRBJ2-7 TRBV5-1 . CASSLDPGSYEQYF TGCGCCAGCAGCTTGGATCCAGGGAGCTACGAGCAGTACTTC
TRBJ1-5 TRBV28 . CASSINQPQHF TGTGCCAGCAGCATAAATCAGCCCCAGCATTTT
TRBJ2-2 TRBV6-6 . CASRTGQNTGELFF TGTGCCAGCAGAACGGGACAAAACACCGGGGAGCTGTTTTTT
TRBJ2-1 TRBV11-3 TRBD2 CASSSGTSGYNEQFF TGTGCCAGCAGCTCCGGGACTAGCGGGTACAATGAGCAGTTCTTC
TRBJ2-7 TRBV5-4 TRBD2 CASSRPGTSGHSYEQYF TGTGCCAGCAGCCGGCCCGGGACTAGCGGGCACTCCTACGAGCAGTACTTC
TRBJ1-2 TRBV27 . CASSRRGGTYGYTF TGTGCCAGCAGCCGCAGAGGGGGGACCTATGGCTACACCTTC